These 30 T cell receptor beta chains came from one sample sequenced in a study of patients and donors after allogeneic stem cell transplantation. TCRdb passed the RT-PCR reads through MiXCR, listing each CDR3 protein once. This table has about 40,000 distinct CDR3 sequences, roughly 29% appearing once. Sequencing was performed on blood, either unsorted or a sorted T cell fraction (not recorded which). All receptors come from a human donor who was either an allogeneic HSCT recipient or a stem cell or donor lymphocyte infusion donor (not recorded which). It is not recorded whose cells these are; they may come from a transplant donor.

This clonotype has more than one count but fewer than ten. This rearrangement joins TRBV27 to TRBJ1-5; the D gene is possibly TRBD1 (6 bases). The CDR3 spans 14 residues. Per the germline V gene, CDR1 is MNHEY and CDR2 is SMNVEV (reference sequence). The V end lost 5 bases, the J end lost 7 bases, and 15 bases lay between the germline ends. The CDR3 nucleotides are TGTGCCAGCAGTCCCCCAGGGGTGTGGCAGCCCCAGCATTTT. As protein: CASSPPGVWQPQHF.

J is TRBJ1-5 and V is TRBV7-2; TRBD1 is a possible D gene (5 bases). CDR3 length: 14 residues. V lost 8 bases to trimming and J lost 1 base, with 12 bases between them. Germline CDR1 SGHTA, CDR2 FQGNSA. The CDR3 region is CASFRGVSNQPQHF. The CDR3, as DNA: TGTGCCAGCTTTCGGGGCGTGAGCAATCAGCCCCAGCATTTT.

CDR3 loop: CASTSRGQSNNEQFF. In nucleotides, the CDR3 is TGTGCCAGCACCTCCAGGGGACAGAGTAACAATGAGCAGTTCTTC. The V gene is TRBV27, the J gene TRBJ2-1, with 7 bases that match TRBD1. CDR3 length: 15 residues. Trimming removed 7 bases from V and 5 bases from J; junction bases left unmatched: 11. Germline CDR1 reads MNHEY; CDR2 reads SMNVEV (reference sequence).

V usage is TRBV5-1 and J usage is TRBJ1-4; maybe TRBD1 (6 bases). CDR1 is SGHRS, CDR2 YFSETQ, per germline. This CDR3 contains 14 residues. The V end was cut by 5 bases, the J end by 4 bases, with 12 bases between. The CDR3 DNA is TGCGCCAGCAGACCGGACAGACTTAATGAAAAACTGTTTTTT. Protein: CASRPDRLNEKLFF.

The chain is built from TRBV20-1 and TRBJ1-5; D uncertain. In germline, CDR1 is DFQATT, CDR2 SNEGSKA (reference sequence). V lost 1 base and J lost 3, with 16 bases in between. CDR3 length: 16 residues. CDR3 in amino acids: CSARVQSLSNNQPQHF. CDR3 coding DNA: TGCAGTGCTAGAGTACAGTCCCTCAGCAACAATCAGCCCCAGCATTTT.

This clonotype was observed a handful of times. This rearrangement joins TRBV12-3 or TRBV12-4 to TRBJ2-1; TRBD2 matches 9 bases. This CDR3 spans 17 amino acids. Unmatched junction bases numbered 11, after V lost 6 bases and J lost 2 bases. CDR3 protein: CASSLFAGLATYNEQFF. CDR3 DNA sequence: TGTGCCAGCAGCCTATTTGCAGGACTAGCGACCTACAATGAGCAGTTCTTC.

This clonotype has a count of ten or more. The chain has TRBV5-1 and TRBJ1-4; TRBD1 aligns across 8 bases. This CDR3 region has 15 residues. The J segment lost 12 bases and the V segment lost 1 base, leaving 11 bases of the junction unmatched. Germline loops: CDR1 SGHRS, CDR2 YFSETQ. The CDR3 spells CASSLLPGGPGELFF. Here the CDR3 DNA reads TGCGCCAGCAGCTTGTTACCAGGGGGCCCAGGAGAACTGTTTTTT.

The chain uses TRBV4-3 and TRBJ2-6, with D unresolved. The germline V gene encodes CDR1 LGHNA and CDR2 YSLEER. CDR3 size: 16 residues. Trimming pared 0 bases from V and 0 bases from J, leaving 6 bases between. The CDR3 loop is CASSQDTTSGANVLTF. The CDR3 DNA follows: TGCGCCAGCAGCCAAGATACAACCTCTGGGGCCAACGTCCTGACTTTC.

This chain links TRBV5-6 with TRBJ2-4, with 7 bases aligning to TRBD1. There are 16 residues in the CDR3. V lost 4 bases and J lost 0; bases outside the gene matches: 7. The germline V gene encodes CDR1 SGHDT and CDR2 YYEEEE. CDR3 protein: CASSRTGGGAKNIQYF. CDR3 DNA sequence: TGTGCCAGCAGCCGGACAGGTGGGGGAGCCAAAAACATTCAGTACTTC.

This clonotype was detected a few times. CDR3 DNA: TGTGCCAGCAGTTTGGGGACTAGCCTCTTAGAGCAGTACTTC. Protein: CASSLGTSLLEQYF. The chain uses TRBV28 and TRBJ2-7, with 9 positions matching TRBD2. The CDR3 spans 14 residues. Germline V lookup: CDR1 MDHEN, CDR2 SYDVKM. V shed 3 bases, J shed 7 bases, and the junction held 7 bases outside the gene matches.

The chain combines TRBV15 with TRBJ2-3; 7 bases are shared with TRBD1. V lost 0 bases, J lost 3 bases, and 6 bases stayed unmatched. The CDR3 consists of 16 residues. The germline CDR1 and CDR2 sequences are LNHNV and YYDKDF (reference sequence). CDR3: CATSRDLQGRTDTQYF. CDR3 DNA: TGTGCCACCAGCAGAGATTTACAGGGGCGGACAGATACGCAGTATTTT.

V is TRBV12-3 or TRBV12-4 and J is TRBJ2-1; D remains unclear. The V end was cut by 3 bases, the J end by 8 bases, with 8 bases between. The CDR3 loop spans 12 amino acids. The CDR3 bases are TGTGCCAGCAGTTTTACCGCCCATGAGCAGTTCTTC. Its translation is CASSFTAHEQFF.

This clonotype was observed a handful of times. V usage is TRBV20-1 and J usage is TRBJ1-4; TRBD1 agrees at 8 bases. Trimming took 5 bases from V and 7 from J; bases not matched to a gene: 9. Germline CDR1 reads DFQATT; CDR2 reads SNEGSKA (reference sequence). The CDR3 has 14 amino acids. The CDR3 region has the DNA TGCAGTGCTTCTTCCCCGGACAGGGCTGAAAAACTGTTTTTT. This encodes CSASSPDRAEKLFF.

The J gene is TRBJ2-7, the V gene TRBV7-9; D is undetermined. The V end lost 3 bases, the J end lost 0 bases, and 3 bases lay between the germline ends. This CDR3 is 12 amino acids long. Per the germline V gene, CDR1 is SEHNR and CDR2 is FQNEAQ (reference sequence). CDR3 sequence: CASSFDSYEQYF. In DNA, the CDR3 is TGTGCCAGCAGCTTCGACTCCTACGAGCAGTACTTC.

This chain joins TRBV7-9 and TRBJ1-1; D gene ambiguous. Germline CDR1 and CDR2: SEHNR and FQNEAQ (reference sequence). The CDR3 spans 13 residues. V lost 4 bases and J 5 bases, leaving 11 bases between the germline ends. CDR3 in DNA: TGTGCCAGCAGCTGGGCCGGGGAAACTGAAGCTTTCTTT. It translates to CASSWAGETEAFF.

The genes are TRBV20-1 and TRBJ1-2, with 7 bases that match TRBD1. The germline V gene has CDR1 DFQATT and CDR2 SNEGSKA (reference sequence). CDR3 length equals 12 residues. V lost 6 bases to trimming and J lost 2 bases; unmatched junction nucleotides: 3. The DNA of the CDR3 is TGCAGTGCGGTGACAGGGAACTATGGCTACACCTTC. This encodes CSAVTGNYGYTF.

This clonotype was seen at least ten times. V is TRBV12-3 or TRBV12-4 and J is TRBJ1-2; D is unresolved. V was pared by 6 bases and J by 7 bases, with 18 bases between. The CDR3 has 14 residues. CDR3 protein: CASSPYRGVGGYTF. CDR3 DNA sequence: TGTGCCAGCAGCCCATACCGTGGGGTGGGTGGCTACACCTTC.

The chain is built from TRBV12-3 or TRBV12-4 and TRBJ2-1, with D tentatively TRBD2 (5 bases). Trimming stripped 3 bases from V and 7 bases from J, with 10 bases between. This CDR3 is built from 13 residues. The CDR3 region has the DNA TGTGCCAGCAGTTTCGGGATTTGGAATGAGCAGTTCTTC. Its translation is CASSFGIWNEQFF.

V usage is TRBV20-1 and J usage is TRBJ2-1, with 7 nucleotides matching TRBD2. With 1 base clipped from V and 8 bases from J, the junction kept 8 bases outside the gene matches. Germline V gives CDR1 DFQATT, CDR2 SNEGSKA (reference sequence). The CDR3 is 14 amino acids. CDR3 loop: CSARVGGGPHEQFF. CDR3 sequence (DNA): TGCAGTGCTAGAGTCGGGGGAGGGCCACATGAGCAGTTCTTC.

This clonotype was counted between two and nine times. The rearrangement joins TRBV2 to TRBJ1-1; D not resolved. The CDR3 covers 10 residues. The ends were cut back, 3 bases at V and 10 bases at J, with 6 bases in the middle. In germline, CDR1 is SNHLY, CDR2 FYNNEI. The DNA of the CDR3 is TGTGCCAGCAGTGATGGCAGAGCTTTCTTT. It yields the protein CASSDGRAFF.

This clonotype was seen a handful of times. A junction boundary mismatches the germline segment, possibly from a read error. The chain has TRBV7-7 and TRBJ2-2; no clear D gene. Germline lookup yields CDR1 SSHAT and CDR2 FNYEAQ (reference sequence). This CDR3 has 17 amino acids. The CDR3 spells CASSFNWAAQNTGELFF. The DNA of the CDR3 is TGTGCTAGCAGCTTTAATTGGGCCGCTCAAAACACCGGGGAGCTGTTTTTT.

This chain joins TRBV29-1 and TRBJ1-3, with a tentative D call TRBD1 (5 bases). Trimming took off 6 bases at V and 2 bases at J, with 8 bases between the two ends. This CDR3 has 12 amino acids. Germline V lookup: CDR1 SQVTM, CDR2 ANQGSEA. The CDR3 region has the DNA TGCAGCGTGGGGACTACTGGAAACACCATATATTTT. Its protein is CSVGTTGNTIYF.

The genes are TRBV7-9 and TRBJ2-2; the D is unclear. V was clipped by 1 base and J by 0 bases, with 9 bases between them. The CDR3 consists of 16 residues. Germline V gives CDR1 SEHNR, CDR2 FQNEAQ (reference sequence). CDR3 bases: TGTGCCAGCAGCTTAGATGTCCTAGCGAACACCGGGGAGCTGTTTTTT. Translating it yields CASSLDVLANTGELFF.

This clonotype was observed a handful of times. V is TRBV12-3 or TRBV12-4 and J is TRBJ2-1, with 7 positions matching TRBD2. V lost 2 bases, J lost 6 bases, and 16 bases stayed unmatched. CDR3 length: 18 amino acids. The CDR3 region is CASSLLPSGLTLSNEQFF. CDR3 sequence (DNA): TGTGCCAGCAGTTTACTACCTAGCGGCCTAACTCTTAGCAATGAGCAGTTCTTC.

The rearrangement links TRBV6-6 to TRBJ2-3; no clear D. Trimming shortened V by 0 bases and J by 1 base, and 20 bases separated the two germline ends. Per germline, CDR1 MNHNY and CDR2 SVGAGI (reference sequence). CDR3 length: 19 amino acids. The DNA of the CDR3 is TGTGCCAGCAGTTACTCGAATTATCGACTCGTTTTTCGCACAGATACGCAGTATTTT. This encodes CASSYSNYRLVFRTDTQYF.

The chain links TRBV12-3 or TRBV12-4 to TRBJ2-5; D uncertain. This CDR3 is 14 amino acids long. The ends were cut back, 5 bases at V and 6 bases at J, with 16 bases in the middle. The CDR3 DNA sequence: TGTGCCAGCAGTCCAAACCCACTATTACAGACCCAGTACTTC. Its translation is CASSPNPLLQTQYF.

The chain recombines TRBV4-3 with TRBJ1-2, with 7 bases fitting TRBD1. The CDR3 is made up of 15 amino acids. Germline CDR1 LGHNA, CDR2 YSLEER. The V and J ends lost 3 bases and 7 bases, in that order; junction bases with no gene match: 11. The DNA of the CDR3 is TGCGCCAGCAGCCAGACCGCAGGGGGTTTAGGTGGCTACACCTTC. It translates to CASSQTAGGLGGYTF.

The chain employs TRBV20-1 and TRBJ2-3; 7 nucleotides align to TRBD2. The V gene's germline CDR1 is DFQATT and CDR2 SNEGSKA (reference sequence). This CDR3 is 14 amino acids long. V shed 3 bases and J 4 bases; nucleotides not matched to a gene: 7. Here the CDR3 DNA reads TGCAGTGCTAGTTGGGGGAGGGCTTCAGATACGCAGTATTTT. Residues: CSASWGRASDTQYF.

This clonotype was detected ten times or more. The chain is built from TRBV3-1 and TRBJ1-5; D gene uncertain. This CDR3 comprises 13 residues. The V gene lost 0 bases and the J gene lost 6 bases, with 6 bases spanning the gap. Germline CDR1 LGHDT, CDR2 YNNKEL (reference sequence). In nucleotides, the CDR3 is TGTGCCAGCAGCCAAGATGAGGCTCAGCCCCAGCATTTT. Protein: CASSQDEAQPQHF.

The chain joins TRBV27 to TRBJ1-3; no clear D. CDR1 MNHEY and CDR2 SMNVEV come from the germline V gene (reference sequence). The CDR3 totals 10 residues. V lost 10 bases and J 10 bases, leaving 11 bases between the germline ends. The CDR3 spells CANTRETIYF. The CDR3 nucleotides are TGTGCCAACACGAGGGAGACCATATATTTT.